Below, one T cell receptor (beta chain) is given with its context. Its antigen is not yet known. The sample holds no much larger clone one base away, and base qualities are not on file. The data are from a study of cytomegalovirus exposure and HLA in healthy donors (dated by TCRdb to between 2016 and 2019). About the study as a whole: In an earlier analysis of under 600 of the donors, about 270 Gb of sequence data and 117 million unique TCR beta sequences from 150 million to 200 million T cells were reported. To predict cytomegalovirus infection status, the study combined high-throughput TCR immunosequencing, statistical association of individual TCRs with disease status, and machine learning. Using immunosequencing, the study profiled T cell repertoires from approximately 700 subjects and related those repertoires to cytomegalovirus serostatus. A later genetic analysis used genome-wide SNP genotypes for about three fifths of the 666 donors, treating that subset as a discovery cohort. Rather than drawing on any new phenotypic data, the later analysis identified candidate immune exposures from TCR beta sequences and the way those sequences occurred across donors. A separate validation cohort of approximately 120 different subjects was used in addition to the approximately 610-subject first cohort. All discovery cohort repertoires had been generated on a single sequencing platform. In a later analysis, previously published TCR beta repertoires from several hundred donors were re-analyzed and high-resolution HLA genotyping was added so that TCR occurrence patterns could be studied. The study aimed to test whether cataloging public T cell receptors could reveal signatures of past pathogen exposure. Among the roughly 400 genotyped donors, approximately 76% belonged to the genetic ancestry cluster associated with self-reported Caucasian donors. In an earlier analysis of 500 to 650 of the donors, high-throughput TCR beta sequencing was used to judge whether each TCR beta V gene segment behaved as functional or pseudogenic. Roughly five DR-DQ haplotypes were handled as single units for association and clustering because linkage in the cohort was strong. Typing coverage differed by locus: A, B, C, DRB1 and DQB1 were typed in roughly 620-630 donors, DQA1 in about 560, DPA1 in 600 to 610, and DPB1 in roughly 470. Roughly 300 gigabases of sequencing data and around 90 million unique TCR sequences made up an early release that covered fewer than 650 HLA-typed donors. Donor age, sex, ethnicity and CMV serostatus were collected together with the repertoire data. Among roughly 400 genotyped donors of the cohort, an average of roughly 230,000 unique TCR beta nucleotide sequences was sequenced per donor, of which approximately 18% were non-productive. Class I and class II HLA loci were covered by the typing at four-digit resolution. General study outcomes and caveats: The only immune exposure information available for the cohort was CMV serostatus. In both the original and validation cohorts, the classifier was reported to diagnose cytomegalovirus status with high specificity and sensitivity. Because counts were too low, seventeen rarely observed V segments, including chromosome 9 orphons, were excluded from the earlier analysis of 587 of the donors. The authors suggested that the approach could potentially be generalized to other disease states and immunological phenotypes. A later genetic analysis associated a missense DCLRE1C variant with V-gene and J-gene trimming of TCR beta chains, and an independent cohort replicated the association. Across donors, most TCR sequences were observed very rarely, whereas some public TCRs were present in many individuals. When HLA alleles, especially DR and DQ, strongly co-occurred, TCR associations were difficult to assign to individual alleles. According to a later analysis, most CMV-associated TCR beta chains appeared to be HLA-restricted, and the HLA associations seemed to be driven largely by CMV exposure. In a later analysis, TCR association rates were found to vary across HLA loci, with the most associated TCRs seen for DRB1 alleles and the fewest for HLA-C alleles. At a false discovery rate of 0.05, a later analysis linked 15,000 to 20,000 TCR beta sequences to specific HLA alleles. Only TCR beta chains were sequenced in this cohort, and the absence of alpha or paired-chain data limited detectable features. A further reported finding was that TCR beta sequences accurately predicted the HLA-A and HLA-B alleles for most subjects in the first cohort. In a later genetic analysis, fewer N-insertions in productive TCRs were reported among donors in an Asian-associated ancestry cluster than the approximately 670-donor mean. In vitro tests confirmed that a few of the cytomegalovirus-associated TCR beta chains recognize cytomegalovirus antigens. In an earlier analysis of roughly 500 of the donors, most TCR beta V segments appeared in productive rearrangements about 87% or about 30% of the time, broadly matching IMGT annotations. Correlated functional status among segregating V segments might reflect linkage disequilibrium, but an unknown experimental factor could not be ruled out. In the study, roughly 160 TCR beta chains were listed as associated with cytomegalovirus. Because HLA typing was unavailable for some donors at each locus, only the typed subset was used in association tests. A later analysis found that HLA-associated TCR beta chains were more clonally expanded and had lower generation probabilities than equally common non-associated chains. A group of highly shared sequence variants was considered likely to be a technical artifact of the sequencing pipeline. A later analysis reported that several top co-occurrence clusters appeared linked to parvovirus B19, influenza, CMV and Epstein-Barr virus. Presence/absence analyses assumed roughly uniform sequencing depth across donors, an assumption that may not hold.

Preparation of the library involved the immunoSEQ multiplex PCR assay. For the multiplex PCR, a mixture combining 60 forward primers for TCR Vbeta segments and 13 reverse primers for TCR Jbeta segments was used. The CDR3 region of rearranged TCR beta genes was amplified from genomic DNA by a multiplex PCR assay. The amplified TCR beta libraries were sequenced on the Illumina HiSeq System as 87-base-pair reads. The original methods were these. A later analysis counted some 74 million unique TCR beta chains across the 650 to 800 repertoires, and some 11 million of these chains were shared by at least two donors. Raw reads were error-corrected and collapsed into unique sequences with a nearest-neighbor algorithm that merged closely related sequences to remove PCR and sequencing errors. CDR3 sequences were aligned to IMGT reference sequences to assign V, D and J gene segments. For a sequence to be retained, a match of at least six nucleotides was required to both a V gene segment and a J gene segment. Rearrangements were classified as productive when the CDR3 lacked stop codons and remained in frame with V and J, and all other rearrangements were classified as non-productive. CDR3 was defined by IMGT convention, running from the second conserved V-encoded cysteine to the conserved J-encoded phenylalanine. The earlier analysis of 587 of the donors excluded sequences that lacked an unambiguous match to a single V gene segment. In an earlier analysis of 587 of the donors, V segments were called functional above 56.7% productive rearrangements and were called segregating when the between-donor standard deviation exceeded 5%. A statistical classification framework was built to diagnose cytomegalovirus status from the catalog of TCR beta chain sequences. In a later analysis, V and J genes were assigned by comparing TCR nucleotide sequences against IMGT/GENE-DB human TR gene sequences. A later analysis assigned CDR3 sequences and most-parsimonious VDJ recombination scenarios with the TCRdist pipeline. In a later analysis, each TCR beta chain was defined by its CDR3 amino acid sequence together with its V-gene family, and reads without a unique V-gene family were excluded. A later analysis removed 550 to 650 highly shared, low-generation-probability nucleotide sequences to deal with suspected cross-contamination and a sequencing artifact. For each public chain, a later analysis derived a clonal expansion index from normalized ranks of inferred template counts within each repertoire. In a later analysis, generation probabilities were computed using a VDJ recombination model fitted to out-of-frame rearrangements, and the results were checked against IGoR. A later analysis scored TCR-TCR, TCR-HLA and TCR-CMV co-occurrence with hypergeometric tests, applying a repertoire-size bias correction to TCR pairs. A later analysis estimated false discovery rates by permuting HLA or CMV assignments 20 times. A later analysis grouped co-occurring TCRs with DBSCAN, adding TCRdist sequence similarity when clustering within HLA-allele-positive subsets. Repertoires with fewer than 30,000 or more than 120,000 public chains, plus five repertoires with anomalous nucleotide sharing, were excluded from co-occurrence clustering. TCRdb obtained this table from immuneACCESS and retained in-frame rearrangements with V and J assigned. These tables miss some clones; where compared with another copy, unresolved V genes account for less than half of the shortfall, and the remainder is unexplained. V and J calls and clone size follow that table, whereas D and trimming were derived from the DNA. This sample is represented by 150,000 to 200,000 clones; roughly three quarters of them were singletons. 3.1% of the sample lies in the top ten.

The cohort comprised some 680 healthy bone marrow donors. At the time of sampling, every cohort member was nominally healthy, though immune exposures that went unrecorded were likely present. The donor was CMV seronegative and belonged to the group of over 350 seronegative cohort members. Each donor provided a peripheral blood sample, and peripheral blood mononuclear cells were used for TCR beta sequencing. Genomic DNA was extracted from the blood cell samples with the Qiagen DNeasy Blood Extraction Kit. This TCR came from a male donor in good health and CMV-seronegative. Material: PBMCs.

The DNA reads as follows: TGTGCCAGCAGTGAAGAAGATCGGAGGCGGATCTATTATGGCTACACCTTC. The encoded protein is CASSEEDRRRIYYGYTF. Rearrangement joined TRBV6-1 to TRBJ1-2; confidence is insufficient to name the D gene. The cysteine opens and the phenylalanine closes a CDR3 of 17 amino acids. The only DNA kept is the CDR3, 51 bases in frame from the first base. The germline ends are 20 bases apart after V is trimmed by 1 base and J by 5 bases. Looking up the germline V gene yields CDR1 MNHNS and CDR2 SASEGT.